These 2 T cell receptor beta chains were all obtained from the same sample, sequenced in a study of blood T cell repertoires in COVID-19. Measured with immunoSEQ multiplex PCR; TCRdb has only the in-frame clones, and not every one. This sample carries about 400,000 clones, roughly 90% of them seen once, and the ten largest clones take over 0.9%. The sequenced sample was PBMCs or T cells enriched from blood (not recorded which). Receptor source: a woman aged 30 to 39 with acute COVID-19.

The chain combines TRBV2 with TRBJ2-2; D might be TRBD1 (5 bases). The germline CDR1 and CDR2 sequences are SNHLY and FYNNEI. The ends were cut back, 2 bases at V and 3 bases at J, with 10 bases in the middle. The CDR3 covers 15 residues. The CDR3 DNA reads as TGTGCCAGCAGTGAAACCAGGGTACACACCGGGGAGCTGTTTTTT. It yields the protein CASSETRVHTGELFF.

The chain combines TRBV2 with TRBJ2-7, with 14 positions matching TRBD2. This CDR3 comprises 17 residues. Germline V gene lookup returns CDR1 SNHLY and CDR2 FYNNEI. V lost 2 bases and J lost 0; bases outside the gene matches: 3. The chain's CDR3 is CASSERTSGRSSYEQYF. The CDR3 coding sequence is TGTGCCAGCAGTGAAAGGACTAGCGGGAGGAGCTCCTACGAGCAGTACTTC.